Listed here are 15 T cell receptor beta chains from one sample, sequenced in a study. MiXCR, applied by TCRdb to the RT-PCR reads, yields one record per CDR3 protein. The sample holds about 700,000 distinct CDR3 sequences, 14% seen once. Input material: memory CD4+ T cells from blood. All receptors derive from a female donor in good health, serving as a healthy control.

This clonotype has only a few counts. This chain joins TRBV2 and TRBJ1-3; D gene uncertain. This CDR3 contains 15 residues. The V gene's germline CDR1 is SNHLY and CDR2 FYNNEI. Trimming cost V 2 bases and J 0 bases, with 8 bases left between them. The CDR3 nucleotides are TGTGCCAGCAGTGAAACCCGGGGCTCTGGAAACACCATATATTTT. Translating it yields CASSETRGSGNTIYF.

The chain has TRBV7-2 and TRBJ2-7; TRBD1 might be the D (6 bases). The CDR3 sequence is 13 residues long. Germline-derived CDR1 and CDR2 are SGHTA and FQGNSA. Trimming removed 5 bases at V and 4 bases at J, with 12 bases between. Here the CDR3 reads CASSEGEGYEQYF. The DNA of the CDR3 is TGTGCCAGCAGCGAGGGGGAAGGGTACGAGCAGTACTTC.

This clonotype was found many times. The chain has TRBV5-1 and TRBJ2-1; TRBD2 aligns across 7 bases. From germline, CDR1 is SGHRS and CDR2 YFSETQ. This CDR3 region has 16 residues. The V segment lost 4 bases and the J segment 6 bases; nucleotides outside the gene matches: 13. Here the CDR3 DNA reads TGCGCCAGCAGCCCCCTGGGGGGGAGTAGGGGCAATGAGCAGTTCTTC. The encoded protein is CASSPLGGSRGNEQFF.

This clonotype was counted ten times or more. This chain links TRBV5-6 with TRBJ2-7; 12 bases align to TRBD2. Germline trimming cut 3 bases from V and 0 bases from J; bases unmatched to any gene: 4. CDR1 is SGHDT and CDR2 is YYEEEE in the germline V gene. This CDR3 region has 16 residues. The DNA of the CDR3 is TGTGCCAGCAGCTATCGGGGACTAGCGGGCTCCTACGAGCAGTACTTC. It yields the protein CASSYRGLAGSYEQYF.

This clonotype appeared many times. This chain joins TRBV6-2 or TRBV6-3 and TRBJ1-5; maybe TRBD1 (6 bases). The CDR3 runs to 17 residues. Germline V gene data show CDR1 as MNHEY and CDR2 as SVGEGT. Deletions cut 4 bases from V and 0 bases from J, with 16 bases between. This CDR3 reads CASSWASGTSSNQPQHF. CDR3 nucleotides: TGTGCCAGCAGTTGGGCCTCGGGGACATCTAGCAATCAGCCCCAGCATTTT.

This clonotype was counted a few times. V gene TRBV18 combines with J gene TRBJ1-1; 9 bases line up with TRBD1. This CDR3 is 15 amino acids long. CDR1 is KGHSH and CDR2 is LQKENI in the germline V gene. With V trimmed by 3 bases and J by 6 bases, 8 bases remained unmatched. The CDR3, as DNA: TGTGCCAGCTCACCCCGTGGGGACAGGGACGCTGAAGCTTTCTTT. This translates into CASSPRGDRDAEAFF.

The rearrangement joins TRBV20-1 to TRBJ1-3, with D tentatively TRBD1 (5 bases). V was clipped by 6 bases and J by 2 bases, with 14 bases between them. The CDR3 covers 14 residues. Germline assignment: CDR1 DFQATT and CDR2 SNEGSKA (reference sequence). As DNA, the CDR3 is TGCAGTGCGCGGGACTTTGGTCCTGGAAACACCATATATTTT. It encodes CSARDFGPGNTIYF.

The gene calls are TRBV18 and TRBJ2-3; D remains unclear. Germline V gene lookup returns CDR1 KGHSH and CDR2 LQKENI. The CDR3 sequence is 15 residues long. V shed 3 bases and J shed 3 bases, with 13 bases lying between them. The CDR3 loop is CASSPPLVQTDTQYF. As DNA, the CDR3 is TGTGCCAGCTCACCCCCGCTCGTACAGACAGATACGCAGTATTTT.

This clonotype came up many times. This chain connects TRBV27 to TRBJ2-7; no reliable D call. The CDR3 spans 16 residues. Germline V lookup: CDR1 MNHEY, CDR2 SMNVEV (reference sequence). With 0 bases removed from V and 1 base from J, the gap between germline ends came to 13 bases. CDR3 region: CASSLSWASGSYEQYF. For the CDR3, the DNA is TGTGCCAGCAGTTTATCGTGGGCGTCTGGTTCCTACGAGCAGTACTTC.

A few counts support this clonotype. V gene TRBV5-1 combines with J gene TRBJ1-2, with D unresolved. Germline V gene data show CDR1 as SGHRS and CDR2 as YFSETQ. The CDR3 is 17 residues long. The ends were cut back, 4 bases at V and 2 bases at J, with 21 bases in the middle. CDR3 DNA: TGCGCCAGCAGCCTGGAACCACGGGCAGGACTAAACTATGGCTACACCTTC. Its translation is CASSLEPRAGLNYGYTF.

The chain joins TRBV5-5 to TRBJ1-5, with D unclear. Germline values: CDR1 SGHKS, CDR2 YYEKEE (reference sequence). The V end was cut by 4 bases, the J end by 2 bases, with 10 bases between. There are 14 residues in the CDR3. The CDR3 sequence: CASSGGGGNQPQHF. The CDR3 coding sequence is TGTGCCAGCAGCGGTGGTGGTGGCAATCAGCCCCAGCATTTT.

The V call is TRBV25-1, the J call TRBJ1-3; 7 positions match TRBD1. CDR1 and CDR2 from the germline V gene are MGHDK and SYGVNS. Trimming cost V 3 bases and J 3 bases; bases outside gene matches: 5. The CDR3 totals 15 residues. The CDR3 DNA reads TGTGCCAGCAGTGACGACAGGGAAGGTGGAAACACCATATATTTT. Translation gives CASSDDREGGNTIYF.

This clonotype has more than one count but fewer than ten. This rearrangement joins TRBV7-2 to TRBJ2-7, with 10 positions matching TRBD1. Germline loops: CDR1 SGHTA, CDR2 FQGNSA. This CDR3 has 14 amino acids. V trimming: 6 bases; J trimming: 3 bases; junction bases outside the gene matches: 5. CDR3 protein: CASRGTGDYYEQYF. The CDR3 DNA reads TGTGCCAGCAGAGGGACAGGGGATTACTACGAGCAGTACTTC.

The chain uses TRBV25-1 and TRBJ1-6; 7 bases are shared with TRBD1. V trimming: 7 bases; J trimming: 7 bases; junction bases outside the gene matches: 7. Germline loops: CDR1 MGHDK, CDR2 SYGVNS. This CDR3 contains 14 residues. The CDR3 bases are TGTGCCAGCACAGTAGGGGGCTGGAATTCACCCCTCCACTTT. Amino acids: CASTVGGWNSPLHF.

The J gene is TRBJ1-1, the V gene TRBV6-2 or TRBV6-3; unclear D gene. This CDR3 is 16 amino acids long. Germline CDR1 MNHEY, CDR2 SVGEGT. Deletions cut 2 bases from V and 0 bases from J, with 13 bases between. Here the CDR3 DNA reads TGTGCCAGCAGTTACGGCAGGAGACCCATGAACACTGAAGCTTTCTTT. Amino acids: CASSYGRRPMNTEAFF.